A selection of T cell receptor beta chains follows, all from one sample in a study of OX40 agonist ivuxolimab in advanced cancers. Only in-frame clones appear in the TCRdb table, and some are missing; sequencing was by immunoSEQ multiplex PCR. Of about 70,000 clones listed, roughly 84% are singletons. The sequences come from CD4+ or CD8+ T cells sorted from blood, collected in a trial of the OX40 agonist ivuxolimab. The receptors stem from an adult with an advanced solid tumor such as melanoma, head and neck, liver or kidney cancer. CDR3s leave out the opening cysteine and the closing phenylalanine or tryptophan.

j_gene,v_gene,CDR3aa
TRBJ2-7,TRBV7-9,ASSSSGTDYEQY
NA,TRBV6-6,ASRAPGRHYEQY
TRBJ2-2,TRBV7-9,ASSRPEASNTGELF
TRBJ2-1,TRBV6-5,ASSTGTRTYNEQF
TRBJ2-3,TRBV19,ASSNSGAPTDTQY
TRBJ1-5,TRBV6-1,ASGGRSFNQPQH
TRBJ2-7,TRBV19,ASASGGGSYEQY
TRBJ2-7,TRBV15,ATSTRGPGPQY
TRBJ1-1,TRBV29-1,SVTKMNTEAF
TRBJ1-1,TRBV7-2,ASIQFPGNTEAF
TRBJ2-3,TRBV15,ATSRDRLAGGAGVADTQY
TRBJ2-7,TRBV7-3,ASSSDRGLPYEQY
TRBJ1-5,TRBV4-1,ASGAGDSNQPQH
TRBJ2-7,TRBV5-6,ASTRNSYEQY
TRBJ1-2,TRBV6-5,ASRTGYYGYT
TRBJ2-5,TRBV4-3,ASSQGRSQAETQY
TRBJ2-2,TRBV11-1,ASSPPSASGGELF
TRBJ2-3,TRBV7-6,ASSLLGGTDTQY
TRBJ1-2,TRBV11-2,ASSLEPRGGKNYGYT
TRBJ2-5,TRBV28,ASSLAGLASQETQY
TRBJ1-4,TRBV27,ASSTRQGAGKLF
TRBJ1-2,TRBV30,ARSWARGSGYT
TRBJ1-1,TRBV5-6,ASRLASNTEAF
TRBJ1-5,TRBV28,ASSVTDNQPQH
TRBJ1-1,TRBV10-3,AISESGQGAEAF
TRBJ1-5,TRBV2,ASSPHSNQPQH
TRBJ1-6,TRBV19,ASTSGMGGAPLH
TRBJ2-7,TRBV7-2,ASSPFGGAAYEQY
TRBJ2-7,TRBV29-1,SAARGNYEQY
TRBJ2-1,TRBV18,ASSPPIRGDYNEQF
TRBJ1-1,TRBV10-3,AIRDGGTEAF
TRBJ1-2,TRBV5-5,ASSFPGGGYGYT
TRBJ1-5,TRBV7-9,ASSLGGGNQPQH
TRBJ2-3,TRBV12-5,ASLRGQGDSTDTQY
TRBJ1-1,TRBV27,ASTSGQGLNTEAF
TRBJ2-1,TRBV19,ASSIEGTSGIDNEQF
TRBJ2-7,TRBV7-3,ASSSNTYEQY
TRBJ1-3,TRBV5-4,ASSQSADGNTIY
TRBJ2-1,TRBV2,ASSEAGGYTLQF
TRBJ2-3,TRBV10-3,AISENPSITTDTQY
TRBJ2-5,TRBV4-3,ASSQDRPSGGRGTQY
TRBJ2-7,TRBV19,ASSVRDRLYEQY
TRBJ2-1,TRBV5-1,ASSRERGGNSYNEQF
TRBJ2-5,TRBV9,ASSGTSLETQY
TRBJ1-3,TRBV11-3,ASSRNSGNTIY
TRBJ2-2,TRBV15,ATGKGTTNTGELF
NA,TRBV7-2,ASSLAGTGGYEQY
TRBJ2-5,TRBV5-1,ASSSRDLETQY
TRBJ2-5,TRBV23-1,ASSLHRGRVQETQY